The T cell receptor (beta chain) under discussion was sequenced for a study of blood T cell repertoires in COVID-19 (dated by TCRdb to 2018 to 2021). Some background on the complete study: Samples from collaborators originated in the United States, Italy and Spain and spanned both the acute and convalescent phases of COVID-19. Samples came from the ongoing ImmuneRACE study (first 160 participants) plus 1,254 subjects from 6 global collaborators. The material from the prospective study consisted of cDNA or gDNA derived from T cells, B-cell-depleted T cells, or PBMCs. The sample metadata nearly always contained a de-identified subject ID, COVID-19 status, age in years and sex. HLA class I and class II types, where available, came from metadata supplied by the sample provider rather than from assay-based typing. The dataset comprised deeply sampled blood TCRbeta repertoires from subjects exposed to, actively infected with, or recovered from COVID-19. The repertoires were made available in a free public database intended to serve as a resource for research on the immune response to SARS-CoV-2. Here is what the overall study found, with its caveats: How much clinical and demographic metadata was included differed by source and by participant, and the metadata was provided uncurated.

The germline V gene (reference sequence) provides CDR1 SEHNR and CDR2 FQNEAQ. Ends trimmed: V by 5 bases, J by 2 bases; bases unmatched to a gene: 6. Measured from the cysteine to the phenylalanine, the CDR3 is 15 residues long. Of the read, only the CDR3 DNA is kept; its 45 bases are in frame from base 1. In Seattle, one collaborating source enrolled patients while the infection was active and tracked those patients longitudinally over the course of disease. Collaborating institutions collected whole blood in K2EDTA tubes following their own protocols. For TCRbeta analysis, collaborator samples were shipped as frozen whole blood, as isolated PBMCs, or as DNA extracted from either sample type. This clone is a singleton in its sample. Its antigen is not yet known. No qualities accompany the bases; no much larger clone lies one base away. TCRbeta CDR3 regions were amplified from genomic DNA using the immunoSEQ Assay, a bias-controlled multiplex PCR. The authors' analysis ran thus. The number of nucleated cells in each sample was estimated from the amplification of reference gene primers within the assay. Sequence reads were collapsed and filtered to measure the absolute abundance of every unique TCRbeta CDR3 rearrangement. For each sample, productive Simpson clonality was calculated as the square root of Simpson's diversity index across productive rearrangements. This immuneACCESS table, as held by TCRdb, lists in-frame sequences with V and J called but not all clones. Of the missing ones, under half trace to an unresolved V gene in checked studies; the others have no known cause. V, J and clone size are those of that table, while D and trimming were read from the DNA. This sample comprises about 350,000 clones, 86% of them detected only once. In total, the top ten clones hold under 8.5% of the sample.

The chain is assembled from TRBV7-9 and TRBJ2-3; TRBD2 aligns with 8 central bases. The sequenced material came from peripheral blood. The source is an older woman with COVID-19, enrolled during active disease. Here the CDR3 is given as CASSTTLADTDTQYF. The nucleotide sequence is TGTGCCAGCAGCACCACACTAGCGGACACAGATACGCAGTATTTT.